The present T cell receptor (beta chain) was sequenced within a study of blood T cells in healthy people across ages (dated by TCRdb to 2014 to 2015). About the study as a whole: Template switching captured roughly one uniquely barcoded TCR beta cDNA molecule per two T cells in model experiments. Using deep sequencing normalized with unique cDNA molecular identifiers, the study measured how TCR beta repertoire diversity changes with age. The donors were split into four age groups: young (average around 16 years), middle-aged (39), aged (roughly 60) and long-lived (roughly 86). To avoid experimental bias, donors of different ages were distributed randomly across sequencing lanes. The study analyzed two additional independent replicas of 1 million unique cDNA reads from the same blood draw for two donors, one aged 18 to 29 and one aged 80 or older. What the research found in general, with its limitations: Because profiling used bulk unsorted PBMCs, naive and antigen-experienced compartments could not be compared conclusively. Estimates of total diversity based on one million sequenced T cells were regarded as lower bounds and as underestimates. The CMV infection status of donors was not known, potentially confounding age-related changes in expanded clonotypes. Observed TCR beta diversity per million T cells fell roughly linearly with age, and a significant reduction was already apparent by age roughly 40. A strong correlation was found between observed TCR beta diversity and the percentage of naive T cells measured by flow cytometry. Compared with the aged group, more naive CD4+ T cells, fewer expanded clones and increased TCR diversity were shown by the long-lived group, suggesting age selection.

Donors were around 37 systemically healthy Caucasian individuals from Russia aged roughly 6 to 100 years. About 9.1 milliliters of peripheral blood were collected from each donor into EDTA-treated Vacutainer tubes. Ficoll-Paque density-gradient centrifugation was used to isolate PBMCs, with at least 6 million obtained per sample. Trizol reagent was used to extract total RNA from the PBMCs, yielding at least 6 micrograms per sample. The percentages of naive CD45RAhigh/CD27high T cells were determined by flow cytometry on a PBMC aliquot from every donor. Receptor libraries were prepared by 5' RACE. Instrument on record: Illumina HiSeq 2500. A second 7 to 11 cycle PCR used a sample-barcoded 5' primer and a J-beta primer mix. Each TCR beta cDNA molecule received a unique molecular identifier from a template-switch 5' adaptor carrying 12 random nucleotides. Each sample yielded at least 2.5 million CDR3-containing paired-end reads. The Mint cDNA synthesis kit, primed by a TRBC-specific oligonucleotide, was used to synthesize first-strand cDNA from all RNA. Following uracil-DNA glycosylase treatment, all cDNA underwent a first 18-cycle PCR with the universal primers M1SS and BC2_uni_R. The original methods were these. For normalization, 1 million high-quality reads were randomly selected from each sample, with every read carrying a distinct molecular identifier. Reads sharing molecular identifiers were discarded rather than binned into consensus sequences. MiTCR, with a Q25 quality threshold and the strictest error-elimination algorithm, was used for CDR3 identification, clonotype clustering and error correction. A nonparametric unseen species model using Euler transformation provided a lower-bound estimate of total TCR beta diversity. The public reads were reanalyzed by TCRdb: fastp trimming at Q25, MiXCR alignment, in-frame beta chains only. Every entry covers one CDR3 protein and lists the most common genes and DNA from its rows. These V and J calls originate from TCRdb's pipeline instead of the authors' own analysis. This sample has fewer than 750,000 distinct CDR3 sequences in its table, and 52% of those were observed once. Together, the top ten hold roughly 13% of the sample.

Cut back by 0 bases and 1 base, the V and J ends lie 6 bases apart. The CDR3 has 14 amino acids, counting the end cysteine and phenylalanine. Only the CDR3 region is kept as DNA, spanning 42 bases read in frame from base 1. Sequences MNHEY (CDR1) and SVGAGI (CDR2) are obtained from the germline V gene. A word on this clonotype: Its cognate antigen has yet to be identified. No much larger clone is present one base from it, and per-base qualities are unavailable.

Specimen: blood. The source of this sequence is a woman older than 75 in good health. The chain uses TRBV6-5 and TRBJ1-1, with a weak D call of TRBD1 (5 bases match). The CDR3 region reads CASSYSRGNTEAFF. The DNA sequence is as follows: TGTGCCAGCAGTTACTCGAGGGGGAACACTGAAGCTTTCTTT.